A single sample gave rise to the 20 T cell receptor beta chains below, sequenced in a study of CD8+CD57+ T cells in acquired aplastic anemia. CD8+CD57+ cell expansion had been shown by flow cytometry in patients chosen for sequencing. Genomic DNA acted as the template from which TCR beta VDJ combination and CDR3 sequence profiling were carried out. Each CDR3 protein is one row after TCRdb ran MiXCR on the reads. The sample includes around 210,000 distinct CDR3 sequences, approximately 65% of them seen just once. Source material: sorted CD4+, CD8+, or CD8+CD57+ T cells (not recorded which) from PBMCs. These receptors were obtained from a human donor with aplastic anemia.

The genes are TRBV3-1 and TRBJ2-3; 13 bases fit TRBD2. J gave up 4 bases and V 1 base, and 2 bases lay outside the gene matches. Germline V gene sequence: CDR1 LGHDT, CDR2 YNNKEL (reference sequence). The CDR3 is 16 amino acids. The CDR3 nucleotides are TGTGCCAGCAGCCAAGTGACTAGCGGGAGGTCAGATACGCAGTATTTT. Translation gives CASSQVTSGRSDTQYF.

The J gene is TRBJ2-7, the V gene TRBV10-1; 7 bases map to TRBD1. V lost 0 bases and J lost 0; bases outside the gene matches: 5. Per the germline V gene, CDR1 is WNHNN and CDR2 is SYGVQD (reference sequence). CDR3 length: 16 amino acids. As DNA, the CDR3 is TGCGCCAGCAGTGAGTCGAACAGGACAGGCTCCTACGAGCAGTACTTC. It yields the protein CASSESNRTGSYEQYF.

This sequence joins TRBV20-1 and TRBJ2-1; TRBD1 aligns across 7 bases. This CDR3 has 14 amino acids. Per germline, CDR1 DFQATT and CDR2 SNEGSKA (reference sequence). Germline trimming cut 5 bases from V and 6 bases from J; bases unmatched to any gene: 10. The CDR3 loop reads CSAFATGMANEQFF. The DNA for the CDR3 is TGCAGTGCTTTTGCGACAGGGATGGCCAATGAGCAGTTCTTC.

V and J are TRBV5-1 and TRBJ2-7, with 10 bases matching TRBD1. The CDR3 sequence is 17 residues long. Looked up from germline, CDR1 is SGHRS and CDR2 is YFSETQ. With V trimmed by 3 bases and J by 1 base, 10 bases remained unmatched. The CDR3 DNA sequence: TGCGCCAGCAGCTCCCGATCGGGACAGGGGTTTTCCTACGAGCAGTACTTC. Amino acids: CASSSRSGQGFSYEQYF.

The rearrangement joins TRBV7-9 to TRBJ2-7, with D possibly being TRBD1 (6 bases). The CDR3 runs 15 residues. Between the trimmed V and J ends, which lost 1 base and 3 bases, there was a span of 13 bases. CDR1 is SEHNR, CDR2 FQNEAQ, per germline (reference sequence). This chain's CDR3 is CASSLGRGEIYEQYF. CDR3 in DNA: TGTGCCAGCAGCTTAGGCAGGGGCGAAATCTACGAGCAGTACTTC.

This chain connects TRBV5-1 to TRBJ2-7, with 7 bases matching TRBD2. The CDR3 extends over 14 amino acids. The germline gives CDR1 SGHRS, CDR2 YFSETQ. The V and J ends lost 1 base and 5 bases, in that order; junction bases with no gene match: 6. The CDR3 region has the DNA TGCGCCAGCAGCTTGAATGGGGGGGTCCACGAGCAGTACTTC. This translates into CASSLNGGVHEQYF.

The V gene is TRBV9, the J gene TRBJ2-5, with a possible D match to TRBD2 (6 bases). Germline-derived CDR1 and CDR2 are SGDLS and YYNGEE. The V and J ends lost 0 bases and 5 bases respectively, with 14 bases between them. This CDR3 has 15 residues. CDR3 DNA sequence: TGTGCCAGCAGCGTAGAGGAGGGAATGGGGGAGACCCAGTACTTC. Residues: CASSVEEGMGETQYF.

This chain joins TRBV19 and TRBJ1-4; the D gene is possibly TRBD1 (5 bases). Trimming pared 1 base from V and 7 bases from J, leaving 10 bases between. The CDR3 has 14 residues. Germline CDR1 reads LNHDA; CDR2 reads SQIVND (reference sequence). CDR3 region: CASSIGSGGEKLFF. Here the CDR3 DNA reads TGTGCCAGTAGTATAGGGTCCGGGGGTGAAAAACTGTTTTTT. The variable domain in full, with the rest retrieved from reference TRBV19 and TRBJ1-4, is DGGITQSPKYLFRKEGQNVTLSCEQNLNHDAMYWYRQDPGQGLRLIYYSQIVNDFQKGDIAEGYSVSREKKESFPLTVTSAQKNPTAFYLCASSIGSGGEKLFFGSGTQLSVL.

This clonotype appeared a single time. The rearrangement uses TRBV20-1 and TRBJ1-1, with D possibly matching TRBD1 (5 bases). In germline, CDR1 is DFQATT, CDR2 SNEGSKA (reference sequence). There are 12 residues in the CDR3. Trimming stripped 0 bases from V and 10 bases from J, with 12 bases between. CDR3: CSARDKGWVAFF. The CDR3 coding sequence is TGCAGTGCTAGAGATAAGGGGTGGGTAGCTTTCTTT.

In regard to this clonotype: Its ends do not fully match the called genes, so a read error is possible. J is TRBJ1-3 and V is TRBV7-3; D is ambiguous. Germline values: CDR1 SGHTA, CDR2 FQGTGA. The CDR3 extends over 13 amino acids. CDR3 DNA sequence: TGTGCCAGCAGCGGTGTGGGTGGAAACAGCATATATTTT. Amino acids: CASSGVGGNSIYF.

The chain combines TRBV29-1 with TRBJ1-5, with no clear D. The CDR3 contains 13 residues. V was shortened by 3 bases and J by 6 bases, with 12 bases between the two germline ends. Germline CDR1 reads SQVTM; CDR2 reads ANQGSEA. The CDR3 reads CSVDGGKGQPQHF. The DNA of the CDR3 is TGCAGCGTTGACGGAGGGAAAGGTCAGCCCCAGCATTTT.

V is TRBV15 and J is TRBJ2-7, with D possibly TRBD1 on 6 matching bases. Germline V gene sequence: CDR1 LNHNV, CDR2 YYDKDF (reference sequence). Deletions cut 3 bases from V and 10 bases from J, with 16 bases between. This CDR3 contains 13 residues. The DNA for the CDR3 is TGTGCCACCAGCAGCTCCAGGGGCCTCTCCCAGTACTTC. Translated: CATSSSRGLSQYF. The complete variable domain, with remaining parts taken from reference TRBV15 and TRBJ2-7, reads DAMVIQNPRYQVTQFGKPVTLSCSQTLNHNVMYWYQQKSSQAPKLLFHYYDKDFNNEADTPDNFQSRRPNTSFCFLDIRSPGLGDTAMYLCATSSSRGLSQYFGPGTRLTVT.

The genes are TRBV6-1 and TRBJ2-7; D gene unclear. Germline V gene lookup returns CDR1 MNHNS and CDR2 SASEGT. CDR3 size: 14 residues. Trimming stripped 2 bases from V and 5 bases from J, with 13 bases between. Here the CDR3 DNA reads TGTGCCAGCAGTGAATTTGGCAGCCGAAACGAGCAGTACTTC. Its translation: CASSEFGSRNEQYF.

V usage is TRBV10-2 and J usage is TRBJ2-5; D is perhaps TRBD1 (6 bases). CDR3 size: 13 residues. Germline CDR1 is WSHSY and CDR2 is SAAADI. V gave up 6 bases and J gave up 2 bases, with 10 bases separating them. CDR3: CASRRDTQETQYF. The CDR3 DNA is TGCGCCAGCAGGAGGGACACTCAAGAGACCCAGTACTTC.

V usage is TRBV20-1 and J usage is TRBJ2-7; no clear D gene. There are 12 residues in the CDR3. Between the trimmed V and J ends, which lost 3 bases and 0 bases, there was a span of 6 bases. The V gene's germline CDR1 is DFQATT and CDR2 SNEGSKA (reference sequence). The CDR3 here is CSARGHSYEQYF. CDR3 nucleotide sequence: TGCAGTGCTAGGGGCCACTCCTACGAGCAGTACTTC.

In its sample, this clonotype was seen a few times. The chain recombines TRBV20-1 with TRBJ2-3; maybe TRBD2 (6 bases). The CDR3 length is 13 residues. Between the trimmed V and J ends, which lost 4 bases and 7 bases, there was a span of 15 bases. Germline CDR1 reads DFQATT; CDR2 reads SNEGSKA (reference sequence). CDR3 protein: CSATRRVSYTQYF. In DNA form, the CDR3 reads TGCAGTGCTACCCGGAGGGTATCATATACGCAGTATTTT.

This chain uses TRBV5-1 with TRBJ2-6; 12 positions match TRBD1. J was trimmed by 2 bases and V by 4 bases; bases with no gene match: 7. This CDR3 contains 18 residues. Looked up from germline, CDR1 is SGHRS and CDR2 is YFSETQ. The CDR3 DNA follows: TGCGCCAGCAGCCACCCGGGACAGGGGGCTACTGGGGCCAACGTCCTGACTTTC. Amino acids: CASSHPGQGATGANVLTF.

The V call is TRBV7-6, the J call TRBJ2-2; 9 nucleotides match TRBD1. V trimming: 5 bases; J trimming: 4 bases; junction bases outside the gene matches: 11. CDR3 size: 17 residues. Germline V gene data show CDR1 as SGHVS and CDR2 as FNYEAQ. CDR3 in amino acids: CASSPNGQGRTTGELFF. In DNA form, the CDR3 reads TGTGCCAGCAGCCCTAATGGACAGGGGAGGACCACCGGGGAGCTGTTTTTT.

V and J are TRBV29-1 and TRBJ2-3; the match to TRBD2 covers 7 bases. Germline CDR1 reads SQVTM; CDR2 reads ANQGSEA. This CDR3 is built from 13 residues. V gave up 7 bases and J gave up 2 bases; unmatched junction bases: 6. CDR3 nucleotide sequence: TGCAGCGGGGGGGGAACCAACACAGATACGCAGTATTTT. Its protein product is CSGGGTNTDTQYF.

The rearrangement links TRBV29-1 to TRBJ2-6; D possibly corresponds to TRBD1 (6 bases). V lost 5 bases, J lost 0 bases, and 14 bases lay in between. The CDR3 sequence is 16 residues long. Germline V gene sequence: CDR1 SQVTM, CDR2 ANQGSEA. CDR3 nucleotides: TGCAGCGTTACCCCTGGACAGAACTCTGGGGCCAACGTCCTGACTTTC. This gives the protein CSVTPGQNSGANVLTF.